The clone carrying this T cell receptor (beta chain) was seen a few times. Its antigen is unknown. This sample was taken from a study of regulatory T cells in long-lasting Graves disease. Background on the study: Persistence in Graves' disease required over 5 years of antithyroid drugs plus positive TSH receptor antibodies.

Arm-PCR of CDR3 regions and iRepertoire HTBI primers were the basis on which TCR beta libraries were built. TCRdb recomputed calls from the multiplex PCR reads with MiXCR, one row per CDR3 protein. The sample consists of over 350,000 distinct CDR3 sequences, less than 25% of them appearing once. V trimming: 4 bases; J trimming: 5 bases; junction bases outside the gene matches: 7. This CDR3 spans 13 amino acids. Germline V gene sequence: CDR1 SQVTM, CDR2 ANQGSEA. Study-level points and caveats: More public clonotypes were shared by persistent patients (around 2,500) than by new patients (more than 950).

Regarding time point: persistent/refractory GD, antithyroid drugs over 5 years with positive TRAb. With RNA extracted from PBMCs as input, the TCR library was made. Clinicians diagnosed Graves' disease using American Thyroid Association guidelines. The material was peripheral blood mononuclear cells (PBMCs), obtained when the disease was refractory, from a patient treated with antithyroid drugs. The receptor was derived from a female donor with Graves disease. V and J are TRBV29-1 and TRBJ2-5; TRBD2 agrees at 7 bases. CDR3 nucleotides: TGCAGCGTTGGCGGGAGTGGGACGGAGACCCAGTACTTC. Translated: CSVGGSGTETQYF.